A selection of T cell receptor beta chains follows, all from one sample in a study of cytomegalovirus exposure and HLA in healthy donors. The assay was immunoSEQ multiplex PCR, and TCRdb's table has in-frame clones only and misses some. Recorded here are fewer than 250,000 clones; the top ten clones represent less than 1%. Sequencing was done on a sample of PBMCs. Source of these receptors: a woman aged 25 to 45 in good health and CMV-seropositive. Each CDR3 is given with its conserved first and last residue. A D gene is named only where the DNA matches it firmly.

>TRBJ1-2|14|-|TRBV2
CASSLIQGSYGYTF
TGTGCCAGCAGCCTAATTCAGGGGAGCTATGGCTACACCTTC
>TRBJ1-4|17|TRBD1|TRBV2
CASRSGQGSRLNEKLFF
TGTGCCAGCAGATCGGGACAGGGAAGCCGTCTTAATGAAAAACTGTTTTTT
>TRBJ2-5|15|TRBD2|TRBV29-1
CSARGGLAGGETQYF
TGCAGCGCACGTGGCGGACTAGCGGGAGGAGAGACCCAGTACTTC
>TRBJ1-2|15|-|TRBV6-1
CASSEQTLGGYGYTF
TGTGCCAGCAGTGAACAGACTCTGGGGGGATATGGCTACACCTTC
>TRBJ2-1|16|TRBD2|TRBV5-1
CASSLVGLVSYNEQFF
TGCGCCAGCAGCTTGGTGGGACTAGTATCCTACAATGAGCAGTTCTTC
>TRBJ2-1|15|-|TRBV7-9
CASSLAYPPDNEQFF
TGTGCCAGCAGCTTAGCCTATCCTCCTGACAATGAGCAGTTCTTC
>TRBJ1-2|15|-|TRBV5-4
CASSLAGEALYGYTF
TGTGCCAGCAGCTTGGCCGGGGAGGCTCTCTATGGCTACACCTTC
>TRBJ1-1|15|-|TRBV5-4
CASSLGVGGFTEAFF
TGTGCCAGCAGCTTAGGTGTCGGAGGGTTCACTGAAGCTTTCTTT
>TRBJ1-6|16|-|TRBV4-2
CASSQDGTSYNSPLHF
TGTGCCAGCAGCCAAGATGGGACATCGTATAATTCACCCCTCCACTTT
>TRBJ1-3|12|TRBD1|TRBV29-1
CSVEQGAGTIYF
TGCAGCGTTGAACAGGGGGCGGGGACCATATATTTT
>TRBJ2-7|18|TRBD2|TRBV7-8
CASSPTGTSGSLQYEQYF
TGTGCCAGCAGCCCAACTGGGACTAGCGGGAGTTTACAGTACGAGCAGTACTTC
>TRBJ2-7|17|TRBD2|TRBV19
CASSWGGLAGGHYEQYF
TGTGCCAGCTCCTGGGGGGGACTAGCGGGAGGCCACTACGAGCAGTACTTC
>TRBJ1-2|13|-|TRBV6-5
CASSAQYNYGYTF
TGTGCCAGCAGTGCACAGTATAACTATGGCTACACCTTC
>TRBJ1-1|12|TRBD1|TRBV6-5
CASRAGGTEAFF
TGTGCCAGCAGGGCAGGGGGCACTGAAGCTTTCTTT
>TRBJ1-3|14|TRBD1|TRBV29-1
CSVGQASSGNTIYF
TGCAGCGTCGGACAGGCGAGCTCTGGAAACACCATATATTTT
>TRBJ2-2|14|-|TRBV9
CASSTRGDTGELFF
TGTGCCAGCAGCACCAGGGGGGACACCGGGGAGCTGTTTTTT
>TRBJ1-2|14|-|TRBV2
CASSQGSPNYGYTF
TGTGCCAGCAGCCAGGGTAGTCCCAACTATGGCTACACCTTC
>TRBJ1-5|16|-|TRBV12-2
CASRLAGRGSDQPQHF
TGTGCAAGTCGCTTAGCGGGCAGGGGGAGTGATCAGCCCCAGCATTTT